The table lists the clone carrying this T cell receptor (beta chain) with a count of one. The data derive from a study of shared clonotypes between healthy human individuals. For the study at large: CD4 naive cells filled three plates per donor, CD4 memory three, CD8 naive two and CD8 memory one.

The length of the CDR3 is 16 residues. Trimming stripped 2 bases from V and 6 bases from J, with 17 bases between. CDR1 and CDR2 from the germline V gene are SGHAT and FQNNGV. The method was immunoSEQ multiplex PCR; TCRdb's version includes in-frame clones alone and lacks a portion of them. Among around 1.5 million clones listed, 95% to 99% were seen once. Donors had no recently reported acute infections or vaccinations and were HIV-negative. A CD45RA-negative memory subset and a CD45RA+ naive subset were separated from the CD4+ cells. The sample consisted of naive CD4+ T cells sorted from blood. The subset here: CD45RA+ positively selected. The sequence was collected from a man aged 25-40 years in good health. The rearrangement joins TRBV11-2 to TRBJ2-1; TRBD2 might be the D (6 bases). The CDR3 DNA reads TGTGCCAGCAGCTTATTGGAGCGGGTAAACTCCAATGAGCAGTTCTTC. Its translation: CASSLLERVNSNEQFF.